This section outlines one T cell receptor (beta chain) sequence together with its context. Antigen specificity is unknown. Generated by immunoSEQ multiplex PCR, the TCRdb table keeps only in-frame clones and is missing some. Of some 180,000 clones in the sample, about 89% were seen once. Donors came from a validation cohort of about 110 subjects, distinct from the first 666-subject cohort. These data originate in a study of cytomegalovirus exposure and HLA in healthy donors. Study findings and constraints: First-cohort TCR clusters were later found to tend to co-occur in the roughly 120 validation repertoires. Some TCR beta chains (164 of them) were listed as cytomegalovirus-associated. The dataset shows that most TCR sequences were rare, while some public TCRs occurred in many donors.

This clonotype originated in a man aged 25-40 years in good health and CMV-seropositive. Material for sequencing was PBMCs.

In DNA, the CDR3 is TGTGCCAGCCCCGGGGGGGATCCCCCGATGGCGGGAGAGGTCAATGAGCAGTTCTTC. It is translated as CASPGGDPPMAGEVNEQFF. The chain carries TRBV7-2 and TRBJ2-1, with 8 positions matching TRBD2. Germline V CDR1 and CDR2: SGHTA, FQGNSA. The CDR3 runs 19 residues. V shed 8 bases, J shed 6 bases, and the junction held 24 bases outside the gene matches.